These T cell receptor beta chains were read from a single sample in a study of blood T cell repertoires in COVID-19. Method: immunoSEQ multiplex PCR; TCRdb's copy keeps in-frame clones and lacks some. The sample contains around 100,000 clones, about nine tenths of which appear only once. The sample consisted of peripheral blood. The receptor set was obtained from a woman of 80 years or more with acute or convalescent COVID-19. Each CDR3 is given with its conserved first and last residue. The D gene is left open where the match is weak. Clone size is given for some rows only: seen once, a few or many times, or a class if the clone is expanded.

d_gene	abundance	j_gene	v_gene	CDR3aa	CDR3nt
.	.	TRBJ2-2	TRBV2	CATQTGLDTGELFF	TGTGCCACCCAGACAGGACTAGACACCGGGGAGCTGTTTTTT
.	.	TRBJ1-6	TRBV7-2	CASSLNRDGSPLHF	TGTGCCAGCAGCCTGAACAGGGATGGGTCACCCCTCCACTTT
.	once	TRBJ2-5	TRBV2	CASSGGVNRQETQYF	TGTGCCAGCAGCGGAGGAGTTAATCGGCAAGAGACCCAGTACTTC
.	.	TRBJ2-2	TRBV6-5	CASRRDFNTGELFF	TGTGCCAGCAGAAGGGACTTTAACACCGGGGAGCTGTTTTTT
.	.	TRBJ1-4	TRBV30	CAWSSTGSAEKLFF	TGTGCCTGGAGTTCAACAGGGAGTGCCGAAAAACTGTTTTTT
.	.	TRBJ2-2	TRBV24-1	CATSDSGQNTGELFF	TGTGCCACCAGTGACTCGGGACAGAACACCGGGGAGCTGTTTTTT
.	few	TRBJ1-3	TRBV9	CASSVAGSISGNTIYF	TGTGCCAGCAGCGTAGCAGGTTCGATCTCTGGAAACACCATATATTTT
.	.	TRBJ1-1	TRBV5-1	CASSLRGGGEAFF	TGCGCCAGCAGCTTACGGGGAGGCGGTGAAGCTTTCTTT
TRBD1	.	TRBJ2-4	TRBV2	CASEDPGQGKNIQYF	TGTGCCAGCGAAGACCCGGGACAGGGAAAAAACATTCAGTACTTC
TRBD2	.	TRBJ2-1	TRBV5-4	CASSPGLAGGSNEQFF	TGTGCCAGCAGCCCGGGACTAGCGGGAGGGAGCAATGAGCAGTTCTTC
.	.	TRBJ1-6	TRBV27	CASSFTENSPLHF	TGTGCCAGCAGTTTTACAGAAAATTCACCCCTCCACTTT
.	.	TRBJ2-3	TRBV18	CASSPGGNLPPDTQYF	TGTGCCAGCTCACCAGGGGGGAACTTACCCCCAGATACGCAGTATTTT
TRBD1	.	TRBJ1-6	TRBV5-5	CASTGGTGQSSYNSPLHF	TGTGCCAGCACCGGGGGGACAGGCCAGAGCTCCTATAATTCACCCCTCCACTTT